This T cell receptor (beta chain) was sequenced in a study of neurological immune-mediated disorders. Whole-study results and caveats: Patients with HTLV-1-associated myelopathy had the highest level of TCR clonal expansion, whereas patients with multiple sclerosis had the lowest level, falling beneath the level found in healthy controls.

TCRdb analysed the 5' RACE reads with MiXCR anew, one entry per CDR3 protein. The table has under 75,000 distinct CDR3 sequences, over 4% seen once. This clonotype was seen many times. Its antigen is undetermined. This CDR3 spans 11 amino acids. V lost 7 bases, J lost 4 bases, and 7 bases lay in between. From germline, CDR1 is SNHLY and CDR2 FYNNEI. The receptor was isolated from a human donor with multiple sclerosis. The donor label of this sample is uncertain. Sequenced sample: PBMCs. This rearrangement joins TRBV2 to TRBJ2-5; D is unclear. This chain's CDR3 is CASTAGETQYF. Here the CDR3 DNA reads TGTGCCAGCACGGCTGGAGAGACCCAGTACTTC.